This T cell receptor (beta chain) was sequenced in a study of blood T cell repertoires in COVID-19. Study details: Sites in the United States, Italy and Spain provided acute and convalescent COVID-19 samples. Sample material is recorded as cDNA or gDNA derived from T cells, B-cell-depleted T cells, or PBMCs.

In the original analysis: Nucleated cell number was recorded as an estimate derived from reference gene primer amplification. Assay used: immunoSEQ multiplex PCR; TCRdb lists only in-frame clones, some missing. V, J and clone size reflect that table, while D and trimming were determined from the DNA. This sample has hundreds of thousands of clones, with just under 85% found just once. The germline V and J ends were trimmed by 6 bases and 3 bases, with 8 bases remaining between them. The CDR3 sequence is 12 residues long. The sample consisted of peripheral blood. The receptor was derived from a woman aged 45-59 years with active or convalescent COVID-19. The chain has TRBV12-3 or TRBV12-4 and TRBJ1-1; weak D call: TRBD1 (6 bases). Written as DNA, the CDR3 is TGTGCCAGCAGCAGGGGTTACACTGAAGCTTTCTTT. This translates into CASSRGYTEAFF.